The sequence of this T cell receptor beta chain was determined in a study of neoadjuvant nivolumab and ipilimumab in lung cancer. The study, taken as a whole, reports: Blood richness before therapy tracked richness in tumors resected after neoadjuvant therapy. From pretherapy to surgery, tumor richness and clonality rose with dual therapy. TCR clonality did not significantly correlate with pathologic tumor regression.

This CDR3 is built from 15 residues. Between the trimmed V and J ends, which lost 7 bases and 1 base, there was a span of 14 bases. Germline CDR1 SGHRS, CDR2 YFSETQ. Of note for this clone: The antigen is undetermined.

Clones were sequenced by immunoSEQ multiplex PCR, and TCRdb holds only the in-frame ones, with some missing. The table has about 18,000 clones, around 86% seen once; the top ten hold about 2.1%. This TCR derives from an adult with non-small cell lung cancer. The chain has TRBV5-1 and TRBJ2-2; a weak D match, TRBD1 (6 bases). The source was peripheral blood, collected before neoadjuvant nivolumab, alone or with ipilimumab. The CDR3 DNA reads TGCGCCAGCTCCGAACAGGGCCTGAACACCGGGGAGCTGTTTTTT. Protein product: CASSEQGLNTGELFF. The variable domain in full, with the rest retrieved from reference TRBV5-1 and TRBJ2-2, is KAGVTQTPRYLIKTRGQQVTLSCSPISGHRSVSWYQQTPGQGLQFLFEYFSETQRNKGNFPGRFSGRQFSNSRSEMNVSTLELGDSALYLCASSEQGLNTGELFFGEGSRLTVL.